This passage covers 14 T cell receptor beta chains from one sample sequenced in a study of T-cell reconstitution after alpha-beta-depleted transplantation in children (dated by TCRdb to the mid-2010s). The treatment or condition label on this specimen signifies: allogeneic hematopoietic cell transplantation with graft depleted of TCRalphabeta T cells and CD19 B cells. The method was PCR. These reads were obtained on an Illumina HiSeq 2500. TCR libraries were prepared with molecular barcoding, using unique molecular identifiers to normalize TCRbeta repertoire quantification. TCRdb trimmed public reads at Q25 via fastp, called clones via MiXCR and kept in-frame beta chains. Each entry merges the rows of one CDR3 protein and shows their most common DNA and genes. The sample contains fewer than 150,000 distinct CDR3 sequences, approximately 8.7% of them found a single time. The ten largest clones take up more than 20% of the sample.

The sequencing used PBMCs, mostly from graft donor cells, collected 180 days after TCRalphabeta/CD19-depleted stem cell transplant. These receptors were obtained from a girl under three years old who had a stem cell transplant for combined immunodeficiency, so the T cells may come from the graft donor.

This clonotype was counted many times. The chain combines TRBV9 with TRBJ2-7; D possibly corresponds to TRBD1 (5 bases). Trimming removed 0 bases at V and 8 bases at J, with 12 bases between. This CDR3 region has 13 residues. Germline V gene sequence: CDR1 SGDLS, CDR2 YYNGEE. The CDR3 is CASSVGTDSQQYF. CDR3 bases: TGTGCCAGCAGCGTAGGGACCGACAGCCAGCAGTACTTC.

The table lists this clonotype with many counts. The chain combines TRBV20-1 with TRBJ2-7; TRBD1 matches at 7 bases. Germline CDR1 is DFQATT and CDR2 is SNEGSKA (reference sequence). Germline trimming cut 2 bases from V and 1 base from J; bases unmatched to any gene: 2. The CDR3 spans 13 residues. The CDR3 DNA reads TGCAGTGCTAGATCGGGACAGTCCTACGAGCAGTACTTC. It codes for CSARSGQSYEQYF.

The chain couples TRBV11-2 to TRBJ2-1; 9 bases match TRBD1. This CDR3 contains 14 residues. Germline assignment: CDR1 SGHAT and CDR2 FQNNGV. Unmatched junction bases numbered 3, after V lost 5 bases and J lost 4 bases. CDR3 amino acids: CASSIGQGYNEQFF. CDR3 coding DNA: TGTGCCAGCAGCATTGGACAGGGGTACAATGAGCAGTTCTTC.

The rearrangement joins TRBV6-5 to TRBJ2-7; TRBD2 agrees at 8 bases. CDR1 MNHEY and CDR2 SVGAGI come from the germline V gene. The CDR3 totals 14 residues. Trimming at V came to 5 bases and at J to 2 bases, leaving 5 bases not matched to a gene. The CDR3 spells CASSHLAGPYEQYF. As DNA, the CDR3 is TGTGCCAGCAGTCACCTAGCGGGCCCCTACGAGCAGTACTTC.

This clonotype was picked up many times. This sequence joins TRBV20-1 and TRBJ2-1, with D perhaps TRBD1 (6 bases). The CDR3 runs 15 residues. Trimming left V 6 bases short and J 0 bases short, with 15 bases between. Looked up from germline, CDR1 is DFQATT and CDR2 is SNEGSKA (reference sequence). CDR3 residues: CSAAGDASSYNEQFF. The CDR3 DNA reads TGCAGTGCGGCAGGGGACGCCAGCTCCTACAATGAGCAGTTCTTC.

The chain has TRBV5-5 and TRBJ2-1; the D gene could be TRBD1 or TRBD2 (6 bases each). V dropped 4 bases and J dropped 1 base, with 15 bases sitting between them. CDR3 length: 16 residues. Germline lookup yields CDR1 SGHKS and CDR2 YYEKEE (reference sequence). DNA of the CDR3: TGTGCCAGCAGCACTCTGAGGGGGGTGTCCTACAATGAGCAGTTCTTC. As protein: CASSTLRGVSYNEQFF.

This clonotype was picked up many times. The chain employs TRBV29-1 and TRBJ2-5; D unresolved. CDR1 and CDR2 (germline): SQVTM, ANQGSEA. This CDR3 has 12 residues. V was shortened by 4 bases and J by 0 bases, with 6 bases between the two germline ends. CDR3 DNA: TGCAGCGTTGCGACTCACCAAGAGACCCAGTACTTC. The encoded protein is CSVATHQETQYF. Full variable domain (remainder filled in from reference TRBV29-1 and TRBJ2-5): SAVISQKPSRDICQRGTSLTIQCQVDSQVTMMFWYRQQPGQSLTLIATANQGSEATYESGFVIDKFPISRPNLTFSTLTVSNMSPEDSSIYLCSVATHQETQYFGPGTRLLVL.

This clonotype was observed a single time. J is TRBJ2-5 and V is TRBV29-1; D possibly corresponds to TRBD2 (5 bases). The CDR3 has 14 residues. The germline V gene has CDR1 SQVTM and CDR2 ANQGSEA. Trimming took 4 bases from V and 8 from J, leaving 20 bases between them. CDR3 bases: TGCAGCGTTGGAGGGTGGGCGTCTGGCGATACCCAGTACTTC. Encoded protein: CSVGGWASGDTQYF. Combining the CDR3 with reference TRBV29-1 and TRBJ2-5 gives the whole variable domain SAVISQKPSRDICQRGTSLTIQCQVDSQVTMMFWYRQQPGQSLTLIATANQGSEATYESGFVIDKFPISRPNLTFSTLTVSNMSPEDSSIYLCSVGGWASGDTQYFGPGTRLLVL.

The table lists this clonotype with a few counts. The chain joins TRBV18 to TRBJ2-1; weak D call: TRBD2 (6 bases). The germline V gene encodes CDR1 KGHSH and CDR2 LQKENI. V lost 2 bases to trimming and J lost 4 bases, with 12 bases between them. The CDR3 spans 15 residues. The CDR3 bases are TGTGCCAGCTCACCAACGGCGGGGCCTTACAATGAGCAGTTCTTC. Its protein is CASSPTAGPYNEQFF.

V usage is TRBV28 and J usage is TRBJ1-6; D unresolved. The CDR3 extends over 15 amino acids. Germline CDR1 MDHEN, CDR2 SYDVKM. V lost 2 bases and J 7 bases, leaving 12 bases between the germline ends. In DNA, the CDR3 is TGTGCCAGCAGTTTAACCGGACGGGCAAATTCACCCCTCCACTTT. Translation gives CASSLTGRANSPLHF.

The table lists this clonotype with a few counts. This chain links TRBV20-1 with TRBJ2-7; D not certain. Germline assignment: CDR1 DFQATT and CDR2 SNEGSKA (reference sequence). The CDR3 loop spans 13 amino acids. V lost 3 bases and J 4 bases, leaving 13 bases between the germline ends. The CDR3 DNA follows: TGCAGTGCTAGTGTCGGATTCTCGTACGAGCAGTACTTC. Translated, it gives CSASVGFSYEQYF.

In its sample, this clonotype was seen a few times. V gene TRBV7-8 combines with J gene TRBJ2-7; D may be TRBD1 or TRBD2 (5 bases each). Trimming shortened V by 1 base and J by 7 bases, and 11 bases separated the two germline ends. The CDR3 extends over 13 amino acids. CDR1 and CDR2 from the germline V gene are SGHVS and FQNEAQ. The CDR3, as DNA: TGTGCCAGCAGCTTAGTATGGGGGTGGGAGCAGTACTTC. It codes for CASSLVWGWEQYF.

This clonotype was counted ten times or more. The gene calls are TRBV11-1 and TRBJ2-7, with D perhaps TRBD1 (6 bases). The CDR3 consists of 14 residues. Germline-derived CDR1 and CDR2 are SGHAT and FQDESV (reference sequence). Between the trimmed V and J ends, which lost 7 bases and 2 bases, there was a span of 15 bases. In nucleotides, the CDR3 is TGTGCCAGCACCTTCGGGGCAGGGGCCTACGAGCAGTACTTC. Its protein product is CASTFGAGAYEQYF.

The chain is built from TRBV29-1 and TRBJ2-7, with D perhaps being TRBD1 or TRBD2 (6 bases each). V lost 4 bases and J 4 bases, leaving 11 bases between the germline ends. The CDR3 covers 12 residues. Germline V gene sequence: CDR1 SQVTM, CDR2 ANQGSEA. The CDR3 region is CSVVTGTYEQYF. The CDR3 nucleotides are TGCAGCGTTGTAACAGGGACTTACGAGCAGTACTTC.